Listed here are 30 T cell receptor beta chains from one sample, sequenced in a study of OX40 agonist ivuxolimab in advanced cancers. Measured with immunoSEQ multiplex PCR; TCRdb has only the in-frame clones, and not every one. Counted here are more than 50,000 clones, roughly 84% occurring once; the ten biggest clones make up approximately 13%. Material: CD4+ or CD8+ T cells sorted from blood, obtained in a trial of the OX40 agonist ivuxolimab. The receptors shown here come from an adult with an advanced solid tumor such as melanoma, head and neck, liver or kidney cancer.

The V gene is TRBV18, the J gene TRBJ1-1; D is perhaps TRBD1 (6 bases). Looked up from germline, CDR1 is KGHSH and CDR2 is LQKENI. Trimming pared 1 base from V and 4 bases from J, leaving 19 bases between. The CDR3 loop spans 17 amino acids. The CDR3, as DNA: TGTGCCAGCTCACCACAGGGTCCCGGCAGGGGAAGCACTGAAGCTTTCTTT. It is translated as CASSPQGPGRGSTEAFF.

This clone has only a few counts. The rearrangement links TRBV6-6 to TRBJ2-4; 7 bases line up with TRBD1. The germline V gene encodes CDR1 MNHNY and CDR2 SVGAGI (reference sequence). The trim removed 2 bases at V and 8 bases at J, leaving 9 bases unmatched. The CDR3 covers 15 residues. CDR3 protein: CASSYADRDGDIQYF. The CDR3 coding sequence is TGTGCCAGCAGTTACGCCGACAGGGATGGTGACATTCAGTACTTC.

The gene calls are TRBV4-2 and TRBJ2-7, with TRBD2 matching 10 bases. The germline CDR1 and CDR2 sequences are LGHNA and YNFKEQ. The V and J ends lost 3 bases and 6 bases, in that order; junction bases with no gene match: 17. The CDR3 runs 18 residues. CDR3 protein: CASSHHRLAGSTSSEQYF. CDR3 sequence (DNA): TGTGCCAGCAGCCATCATCGACTAGCGGGTTCCACCAGTAGCGAGCAGTACTTC.

The chain employs TRBV5-6 and TRBJ2-2, with D hard to call. This CDR3 has 14 amino acids. Germline V gives CDR1 SGHDT, CDR2 YYEEEE. V dropped 5 bases and J dropped 0 bases, with 8 bases sitting between them. The CDR3, as DNA: TGTGCCAGCAGTCATCCAACGAACACCGGGGAGCTGTTTTTT. Protein: CASSHPTNTGELFF.

The rearrangement joins TRBV7-9 to TRBJ2-1; 8 bases are a match to TRBD1. The CDR3 runs to 16 residues. Germline CDR1 reads SEHNR; CDR2 reads FQNEAQ (reference sequence). The V gene end was trimmed by 5 bases and the J gene end by 4 bases; junction bases not matched to a gene: 10. CDR3 sequence reads: CASSPRTGSLYNEQFF. The CDR3 DNA sequence: TGTGCCAGCAGCCCCCGGACAGGGTCGTTATACAATGAGCAGTTCTTC.

The chain carries TRBV9 and TRBJ2-3; 8 bases agree with TRBD2. This CDR3 comprises 16 residues. The germline CDR1 and CDR2 sequences are SGDLS and YYNGEE. V trimming: 2 bases; J trimming: 5 bases; junction bases outside the gene matches: 10. CDR3 region: CASSVGARGGQDTQYF. As DNA, the CDR3 is TGTGCCAGCAGCGTCGGAGCCCGGGGGGGGCAAGATACGCAGTATTTT.

This chain connects TRBV19 to TRBJ2-3; D gene unclear. The CDR3 sequence is 13 residues long. Per the germline V gene, CDR1 is LNHDA and CDR2 is SQIVND (reference sequence). V was pared by 8 bases and J by 0 bases, with 9 bases between. The CDR3 region has the DNA TGTGCCAGTGCGAGTATCAGCACAGATACGCAGTATTTT. This codes for CASASISTDTQYF.

The chain combines TRBV15 with TRBJ2-3, with 7 positions matching TRBD2. V lost 1 base, J lost 4 bases, and 2 bases stayed unmatched. From germline, CDR1 is LNHNV and CDR2 YYDKDF (reference sequence). CDR3 length: 14 amino acids. This CDR3 is CATSRGGSSDTQYF. The DNA for the CDR3 is TGTGCCACCAGCAGAGGCGGGAGTTCAGATACGCAGTATTTT.

The chain joins TRBV5-1 to TRBJ1-1, with 9 bases aligning to TRBD1. Trimming at V came to 5 bases and at J to 0 bases, leaving 2 bases not matched to a gene. Germline V gene data show CDR1 as SGHRS and CDR2 as YFSETQ. The CDR3 has 14 residues. The CDR3 DNA is TGCGCCAGCAGTACAGGGGGCATGAACACTGAAGCTTTCTTT. It codes for CASSTGGMNTEAFF.

The chain is built from TRBV18 and TRBJ1-2, with D possibly matching TRBD1 (6 bases). Trimming shortened V by 3 bases and J by 7 bases, and 12 bases separated the two germline ends. The CDR3 spans 13 residues. Germline-derived CDR1 and CDR2 are KGHSH and LQKENI. The CDR3 protein is CASSPEQGIGYTF. In DNA, the CDR3 is TGTGCCAGCTCACCTGAACAGGGTATTGGCTACACCTTC.

A remark on this clone: Given a much more abundant clone one base away, this may be a read error. The CDR3 protein is CAGSRREGRGNTEAFF. The CDR3 coding sequence is TGTGCCGGCAGTAGGAGGGAGGGGAGAGGGAACACTGAAGCTTTCTTT. The rearrangement uses TRBV2 and TRBJ1-1, with D tentatively TRBD1 (5 bases). This CDR3 spans 16 amino acids. Germline loops: CDR1 SNHLY, CDR2 FYNNEI.

The chain combines TRBV6-5 with TRBJ1-2, with unresolved D. CDR1 MNHEY and CDR2 SVGAGI come from the germline V gene. Trimming took off 0 bases at V and 6 bases at J, with 14 bases between the two ends. The CDR3 is 15 residues long. The CDR3 loop is CASSYSIMGLDGYTF. The CDR3 DNA follows: TGTGCCAGCAGTTACTCGATAATGGGGTTAGATGGCTACACCTTC.

J is TRBJ2-3 and V is TRBV11-3; maybe TRBD2 (5 bases). Per the germline V gene, CDR1 is SGHNT and CDR2 is YENEEA. Trimming took 1 base from V and 2 from J, leaving 7 bases between them. CDR3 length: 14 amino acids. The CDR3 region has the DNA TGTGCCAGCAGCTTAGCTAGCTACACAGATACGCAGTATTTT. As protein: CASSLASYTDTQYF.

This chain connects TRBV6-5 to TRBJ2-7, with TRBD2 identical over 11 bases. CDR3 length equals 14 residues. J lost 3 bases, V lost 6 bases, and 4 bases had no gene match. CDR1 MNHEY and CDR2 SVGAGI come from the germline V gene. CDR3 region: CASRSGTSGYEQYF. Here the CDR3 DNA reads TGTGCCAGCAGAAGCGGGACTAGCGGCTACGAGCAGTACTTC.

The chain is built from TRBV18 and TRBJ1-3; D possibly corresponds to TRBD1 (6 bases). The CDR3 is 17 residues long. In germline, CDR1 is KGHSH, CDR2 LQKENI. The V end was cut by 2 bases, the J end by 3 bases, with 17 bases between. CDR3 DNA: TGTGCCAGCTCACCAGGGCCCGGGACACTGAATGGAAACACCATATATTTT. This encodes CASSPGPGTLNGNTIYF.

The chain is built from TRBV5-4 and TRBJ2-1, with D possibly being TRBD1 or TRBD2 (5 bases each). V was pared by 0 bases and J by 8 bases, with 6 bases between. The CDR3 is made up of 12 amino acids. Germline V gene data show CDR1 as SGHNT and CDR2 as YYREEE (reference sequence). The CDR3 DNA is TGTGCCAGCAGCTTGGGGGGGTATGAGCAGTTCTTC. Protein: CASSLGGYEQFF.

The J gene is TRBJ2-6, the V gene TRBV7-8; 9 bases align to TRBD2. Losses at the gene ends were 4 bases for V and 3 bases for J; bases not matched to a gene: 10. The germline V gene has CDR1 SGHVS and CDR2 FQNEAQ. This CDR3 has 18 residues. The chain's CDR3 is CASSSRLAAPFGANVLTF. DNA for the CDR3: TGTGCCAGCAGCTCGCGACTAGCGGCCCCTTTTGGGGCCAACGTCCTGACTTTC.

For the CDR3, the DNA is TGTGCCAGCAGTTTAGGGTGGGAGTGGTACAATGAGCAGTTCTTC. Translating gives CASSLGWEWYNEQFF. This chain joins TRBV27 and TRBJ2-1, with a tentative D call TRBD2 (5 bases). The CDR3 is 15 amino acids. V gave up 2 bases and J gave up 4 bases, with 12 bases separating them. The germline gives CDR1 MNHEY, CDR2 SMNVEV (reference sequence).

The V call is TRBV30, the J call TRBJ1-5, with a tentative D call TRBD1 (5 bases). V was pared by 1 base and J by 4 bases, with 11 bases between. In germline, CDR1 is GTSNPN, CDR2 SVGIG (reference sequence). This CDR3 is 14 amino acids long. Here the CDR3 DNA reads TGTGCCTGGAGTGAGGACATGGGAAATCAGCCCCAGCATTTT. Its protein is CAWSEDMGNQPQHF.

V gene TRBV14 combines with J gene TRBJ2-1; 9 nucleotides line up with TRBD2. This CDR3 region has 13 residues. CDR1 is SGHDN, CDR2 FVKESK, per germline. The trim removed 2 bases at V and 14 bases at J, leaving 7 bases unmatched. The DNA of the CDR3 is TGTGCCAGCAGCCAAAAGGTGCGGGAGGGCAAGTTCTTC. Translating gives CASSQKVREGKFF. Together with reference TRBV14 and TRBJ2-1, the CDR3 gives the full variable domain: EAGVTQFPSHSVIEKGQTVTLRCDPISGHDNLYWYRRVMGKEIKFLLHFVKESKQDESGMPNNRFLAERTGGTYSTLKVQPAELEDSGVYFCASSQKVREGKFFGPGTRLTVL.

The rearrangement joins TRBV10-2 to TRBJ2-5, with D uncertain. Trimming cost V 3 bases and J 1 base, with 9 bases left between them. The CDR3 contains 14 residues. Germline V gene data show CDR1 as WSHSY and CDR2 as SAAADI. The DNA for the CDR3 is TGCGCCAGCAGTGAAGGCAGAGCCCAAGAGACCCAGTACTTC. The encoded protein is CASSEGRAQETQYF.

J is TRBJ2-1 and V is TRBV19; 7 nucleotides match TRBD2. In germline, CDR1 is LNHDA, CDR2 SQIVND (reference sequence). V was clipped by 2 bases and J by 5 bases; unmatched bases: 6. This CDR3 has 15 amino acids. The CDR3 here is CASSIKAGVNNEQFF. CDR3 nucleotides: TGTGCCAGTAGTATAAAGGCGGGAGTAAACAATGAGCAGTTCTTC.

The genes are TRBV28 and TRBJ2-2; D might be TRBD1 or TRBD2, each matching 5 bases. There are 15 residues in the CDR3. V was shortened by 5 bases and J by 1 base, with 11 bases between the two germline ends. In germline, CDR1 is MDHEN, CDR2 SYDVKM. The CDR3 loop reads CASSPTGRNTGELFF. DNA for the CDR3: TGTGCCAGCAGTCCTACGGGACGGAACACCGGGGAGCTGTTTTTT.

This sequence joins TRBV7-7 and TRBJ2-7; D is perhaps TRBD2 (5 bases). V gave up 2 bases and J gave up 0 bases, with 17 bases separating them. CDR1 SSHAT and CDR2 FNYEAQ come from the germline V gene (reference sequence). The CDR3 totals 17 residues. As DNA, the CDR3 is TGTGCCAGCAGCTTATTTAGCGAGATAGAGAGCTCCTACGAGCAGTACTTC. Residues: CASSLFSEIESSYEQYF.

CDR3 bases: TGTGCCAGCAGCTTAGATCCAGGAAACTATGGCTACACCTTC. Its protein product is CASSLDPGNYGYTF. The rearrangement joins TRBV11-2 to TRBJ1-2; D is undetermined. Trimming shortened V by 0 bases and J by 2 bases, and 7 bases separated the two germline ends. The length of the CDR3 is 14 residues. Germline V CDR1 and CDR2: SGHAT, FQNNGV.

The chain employs TRBV11-3 and TRBJ2-6; D remains unclear. CDR1 is SGHNT, CDR2 YENEEA, per germline. This CDR3 is 16 amino acids long. V lost 8 bases and J lost 0, with 14 bases in between. CDR3 nucleotides: TGTGCCAGCTCCTCAGGCGCGATCTCTGGGGCCAACGTCCTGACTTTC. This codes for CASSSGAISGANVLTF.

This rearrangement joins TRBV7-6 to TRBJ1-1, with 10 bases aligning to TRBD1. Germline CDR1 and CDR2: SGHVS and FNYEAQ. The ends lost 0 bases at V and 7 bases at J; junction bases unmatched: 5. The CDR3 has 15 residues. The CDR3 DNA is TGTGCCAGCAGCTTAGCTCGACAGGGGGCGGGTGAAGCTTTCTTT. Its protein is CASSLARQGAGEAFF.

The CDR3 sequence: CASCSLAGAPTTEAFF. For the CDR3, the DNA is TGTGCCAGCTGTTCCCTGGCGGGGGCCCCCACTACTGAAGCTTTCTTT. V gene TRBV6-4 combines with J gene TRBJ1-1; D may be TRBD1 (6 bases). The CDR3 is 16 residues long. The V and J ends lost 8 bases and 5 bases respectively, with 24 bases between them. Germline V gene data show CDR1 as MRHNA and CDR2 as SNTAGT.

The chain is built from TRBV7-3 and TRBJ2-2; D is unclear. Germline V gene sequence: CDR1 SGHTA, CDR2 FQGTGA. Trimming took off 2 bases at V and 5 bases at J, with 6 bases between the two ends. The CDR3 extends over 13 amino acids. The CDR3 sequence: CASSLRLTGELFF. CDR3 DNA: TGTGCCAGCAGCTTACGACTTACCGGGGAGCTGTTTTTT.

This clone has only a few counts. The genes are TRBV5-4 and TRBJ2-3, with no clear D. This CDR3 is 13 amino acids long. Deletions cut 3 bases from V and 4 bases from J, with 9 bases between. CDR1 SGHNT and CDR2 YYREEE come from the germline V gene (reference sequence). The CDR3 nucleotides are TGTGCCAGCAGCTCTTACGGCGCAGATACGCAGTATTTT. It yields the protein CASSSYGADTQYF.